Listed below are T cell receptor beta chains from one sample, sequenced in a study of a mutant IDH1 vaccine in newly diagnosed glioma. No antigen is known for these receptors. Libraries were prepared by immunoSEQ multiplex PCR; TCRdb keeps only in-frame clonotypes and omits some of them. Altogether roughly 34,000 clones are present, 65% to 85% being singletons, with the ten largest covering around 31%. This sample comprised PBMCs, obtained from a glioma patient whose treatment included an IDH1 peptide vaccine. All receptors derive from a man aged 25 to 45 with glioma. Each CDR3 is given with its conserved first and last residue. D genes are given only for firm matches. Size tells how often a clone was seen (once, few, many) or the class of an expanded clone, and some rows leave it out.

V,J,size,D,CDR3,DNA
TRBV7-2,TRBJ2-7,NA,TRBD1,CASSGWTGGSYEQYF,TGTGCCAGCAGCGGCTGGACAGGGGGCTCCTACGAGCAGTACTTC
TRBV14,TRBJ2-7,NA,NA,CASSRLLMRGSYEQYF,TGTGCCAGCAGCCGTTTGCTGATGCGGGGCTCCTACGAGCAGTACTTC
TRBV4-1,TRBJ2-7,NA,TRBD1,CASSQPIRDRGRNEQYF,TGCGCCAGCAGCCAACCGATCCGGGACAGGGGGCGGAACGAGCAGTACTTC
TRBV14,TRBJ2-3,NA,TRBD2,CASSQDILAGVDTQYF,TGTGCCAGCAGCCAAGATATCCTAGCGGGAGTAGATACGCAGTATTTT
TRBV25-1,TRBJ2-5,NA,TRBD1,CASGRQGRETQYF,TGTGCCAGCGGGAGACAGGGGCGAGAGACCCAGTACTTC
TRBV25-1,TRBJ2-7,NA,TRBD2,CASSESSGYSEQYF,TGTGCCAGCAGTGAATCTAGCGGATATAGCGAGCAGTACTTC
TRBV4-1,TRBJ2-1,once,TRBD2,CASSQDRAAGFSSYNEQFF,TGCGCCAGCAGCCAAGATCGTGCAGCGGGGTTTAGCTCCTACAATGAGCAGTTCTTC
TRBV6-5,TRBJ1-2,NA,NA,CASSYRGGYYGYTF,TGTGCCAGCAGTTACCGTGGGGGCTACTATGGCTACACCTTC
TRBV6-5,TRBJ2-1,NA,NA,CASSYGIVNEQFF,TGTGCCAGCAGTTACGGCATAGTAAATGAGCAGTTCTTC
TRBV9,TRBJ1-3,NA,NA,CASSVDLFSGNTIYF,TGTGCCAGCAGCGTAGACTTGTTCTCTGGAAACACCATATATTTT
TRBV2,TRBJ1-4,NA,TRBD1,CASRDRENGNEKLFF,TGTGCCAGCAGGGACAGGGAAAATGGTAATGAAAAACTGTTTTTT
TRBV9,TRBJ2-3,NA,NA,CASSVGSDTQYF,TGTGCCAGCAGCGTAGGGTCAGATACGCAGTATTTT
TRBV16,TRBJ1-4,NA,NA,CASSPRSEGNEKLFF,TGTGCCAGCAGCCCAAGAAGTGAGGGCAACGAAAAACTGTTTTTT
TRBV9,TRBJ2-1,NA,NA,CASSVSGTEQFF,TGTGCCAGCAGCGTGTCCGGGACAGAGCAGTTCTTC
TRBV10-1,TRBJ2-3,NA,NA,CASSESGSDTQYF,TGCGCCAGCAGTGAGTCTGGGTCAGATACGCAGTATTTT
TRBV5-4,TRBJ2-2,NA,TRBD1,CASSPAGTVNTGELFF,TGTGCCAGCAGCCCGGCCGGGACAGTGAACACCGGGGAGCTGTTTTTT
TRBV5-1,TRBJ1-1,NA,NA,CASSWGERGNTEAFF,TGCGCCAGCAGCTGGGGGGAGAGAGGGAACACTGAAGCTTTCTTT
TRBV5-6,TRBJ1-6,NA,NA,CASSLHWNSPLHF,TGTGCCAGCAGCCTCCACTGGAATTCACCCCTCCACTTT
TRBV9,TRBJ2-1,NA,NA,CASSATGFGAYNEQFF,TGTGCCAGCAGTGCTACAGGGTTTGGTGCCTACAATGAGCAGTTCTTC
TRBV19,TRBJ2-1,NA,TRBD1,CASNPNQGAEQFF,TGTGCCAGTAATCCGAACCAGGGGGCTGAGCAGTTCTTC
TRBV5-5,TRBJ2-1,NA,NA,CASSLDMSNEQFF,TGTGCCAGCAGCTTGGATATGTCGAATGAGCAGTTCTTC
TRBV30,TRBJ1-5,NA,NA,CALDLGNQPQHF,TGTGCTCTCGATTTGGGCAATCAGCCCCAGCATTTT
TRBV30,TRBJ1-6,NA,NA,CAWSEQGDSPLHF,TGTGCCTGGAGTGAACAGGGTGATTCACCCCTCCACTTT
TRBV7-2,TRBJ1-6,NA,NA,CASSLAGGGSPLHF,TGTGCCAGCAGCTTAGCCGGGGGAGGATCACCCCTCCACTTT
TRBV25-1,TRBJ2-7,NA,TRBD2,CASSGTSGSPGEQYF,TGTGCCAGCAGTGGAACTAGCGGGAGCCCGGGGGAGCAGTACTTC
TRBV5-1,TRBJ1-4,NA,NA,CASSLSRATNEKLFF,TGCGCCAGCAGCTTAAGTAGAGCAACTAATGAAAAACTGTTTTTT
TRBV19,TRBJ2-1,NA,TRBD1,CASSIGGTGRNEQFF,TGTGCCAGTAGTATTGGGGGGACAGGGCGAAATGAGCAGTTCTTC
TRBV14,TRBJ2-2,NA,TRBD1,CASSPWTGGTGELFF,TGTGCCAGCAGTCCCTGGACAGGGGGCACCGGGGAGCTGTTTTTT
TRBV7-7,TRBJ2-7,few,TRBD2,CASSLEAGDSYEQYF,TGTGCCAGCAGCTTAGAAGCGGGGGACTCCTACGAGCAGTACTTC
TRBV19,TRBJ1-5,NA,NA,CASSDGADSNQPQHF,TGTGCCAGTAGTGATGGGGCCGACAGCAATCAGCCCCAGCATTTT
TRBV25-1,TRBJ1-4,NA,TRBD1,CASSEHGTGGSKLFF,TGTGCCAGCAGTGAACACGGGACAGGAGGTTCAAAACTGTTTTTT
TRBV7-8,TRBJ2-7,once,TRBD1,CASSYQGVGEQYF,TGTGCCAGCAGCTATCAGGGGGTAGGAGAGCAGTACTTC
TRBV30,TRBJ2-1,once,NA,CAWSVISWGDEQFF,TGTGCCTGGAGTGTCATCTCCTGGGGGGATGAGCAGTTCTTC
TRBV7-2,TRBJ1-1,NA,NA,CASSPPLGGNTEAFF,TGTGCCAGCAGCCCCCCGCTTGGGGGGAACACTGAAGCTTTCTTT
TRBV5-5,TRBJ1-1,NA,NA,CASSLLSYSMNTEAFF,TGTGCCAGCAGCCTCTTGTCGTACAGCATGAACACTGAAGCTTTCTTT